The 22 T cell receptor beta chains below come from one sample, sequenced in a study of cytomegalovirus exposure and HLA in healthy donors. Primers for the PCR totalled 60 Vbeta and 13 Jbeta. The protocol was immunoSEQ multiplex PCR, while the TCRdb copy is restricted to in-frame clones and leaves out a portion. The sample shows 95,000 to 110,000 clones, 76% of them seen only once. Sequenced input: PBMCs. These receptors originate from a woman aged 18-30 years in good health and CMV-seropositive.

The chain combines TRBV7-6 with TRBJ1-5, with no clear D. Trimming pared 1 base from V and 1 base from J, leaving 14 bases between. Germline values: CDR1 SGHVS, CDR2 FNYEAQ. The CDR3 is 17 residues long. CDR3 nucleotide sequence: TGTGCCAGCAGCTTAGGCCCGGGGATTTCAAGCAATCAGCCCCAGCATTTT. It specifies CASSLGPGISSNQPQHF.

The V call is TRBV9, the J call TRBJ1-1; D might be TRBD1 (5 bases). The CDR3 extends over 15 amino acids. CDR1 SGDLS and CDR2 YYNGEE come from the germline V gene. Deletions cut 0 bases from V and 1 base from J, with 10 bases between. The CDR3 protein is CASSVADSWNTEAFF. CDR3 DNA sequence: TGTGCCAGCAGCGTAGCCGACAGCTGGAACACTGAAGCTTTCTTT.

A single count supports this clone. The chain has TRBV4-2 and TRBJ2-7; a possible D gene is TRBD2 (5 bases). Trimming took 2 bases from V and 4 from J, leaving 15 bases between them. Germline V lookup: CDR1 LGHNA, CDR2 YNFKEQ. The CDR3 has 15 amino acids. The CDR3 nucleotides are TGTGCCAGCAGCCAACCTAGGACGGGGAATTACGAGCAGTACTTC. This translates into CASSQPRTGNYEQYF.

The J gene is TRBJ2-7, the V gene TRBV6-5, with 7 nucleotides matching TRBD2. Per germline, CDR1 MNHEY and CDR2 SVGAGI. V shed 4 bases and J 2 bases; nucleotides not matched to a gene: 2. The CDR3 runs 13 residues. CDR3 nucleotides: TGTGCCAGCAGTTCCCGGGGGGCCTACGAGCAGTACTTC. Translation gives CASSSRGAYEQYF.

About this clone itself: One end of the junction varies from germline; a read error may be responsible. The chain joins TRBV5-1 to TRBJ1-1; a weak D match, TRBD1 (5 bases). The germline CDR1 and CDR2 sequences are SGHRS and YFSETQ. CDR3 length: 14 amino acids. The CDR3 nucleotides read TGCGCCAGCAGCTTGGTAGGAGGAGGGGATGGAGCTCTCTTT. It codes for CASSLVGGGDGALF.

This chain links TRBV30 with TRBJ2-1, with 7 bases matching TRBD1. The CDR3 is 12 residues long. Germline-derived CDR1 and CDR2 are GTSNPN and SVGIG (reference sequence). V lost 5 bases and J lost 8; bases outside the gene matches: 6. CDR3 nucleotides: TGTGCCTGGGACAGGGCAACACATGAGCAGTTCTTC. Amino acid sequence: CAWDRATHEQFF.

The genes are TRBV5-1 and TRBJ1-1; D ambiguous. With 0 bases removed from V and 11 bases from J, the gap between germline ends came to 11 bases. The length of the CDR3 is 12 residues. Germline values: CDR1 SGHRS, CDR2 YFSETQ. CDR3 amino acids: CASSLGQDSAFF. CDR3 nucleotides: TGCGCCAGCAGCTTGGGGCAGGATTCCGCTTTCTTT.

J is TRBJ2-5 and V is TRBV7-5; the tabulated D call, TRBD1, remains unverified against the DNA. TRBV7-5 constitutes a pseudogene. This CDR3 has 16 residues. The CDR3 DNA follows: TGTGCCAGAAGCGTCTACGGACAGGGGGATTTGAAGACCCAGTACTTC. It yields the protein CARSVYGQGDLKTQYF.

The V call is TRBV27, the J call TRBJ2-7, with D possibly TRBD1 on 5 matching bases. The CDR3 has 14 amino acids. Trimming shortened V by 2 bases and J by 5 bases, and 13 bases separated the two germline ends. Looked up from germline, CDR1 is MNHEY and CDR2 is SMNVEV (reference sequence). For the CDR3, the DNA is TGTGCCAGCAGTTTAAATCCCCAGGGCAACGAGCAGTACTTC. Its translation: CASSLNPQGNEQYF.

The chain links TRBV19 to TRBJ1-1; 9 nucleotides agree with TRBD1. J lost 4 bases, V lost 5 bases, and 8 bases had no gene match. The CDR3 sequence is 15 residues long. Germline assignment: CDR1 LNHDA and CDR2 SQIVND (reference sequence). The CDR3 DNA reads TGTGCCAGTAGTCCCAGGACAGGGGCGGGCACTGAAGCTTTCTTT. Its translation is CASSPRTGAGTEAFF.

V is TRBV4-2 and J is TRBJ2-5, with D possibly matching TRBD2 (6 bases). Trimming took 3 bases from V and 4 from J, leaving 15 bases between them. Looked up from germline, CDR1 is LGHNA and CDR2 is YNFKEQ. The CDR3 loop spans 15 amino acids. CDR3 nucleotides: TGTGCCAGCAGCCAGGGGGAGGCTAGCAGAGAGACCCAGTACTTC. This translates into CASSQGEASRETQYF.

The J gene is TRBJ2-7, the V gene TRBV5-5, with D tentatively TRBD1 (5 bases). The germline V and J ends were trimmed by 1 base and 4 bases, with 12 bases remaining between them. Germline V lookup: CDR1 SGHKS, CDR2 YYEKEE (reference sequence). The CDR3 runs to 14 residues. CDR3 bases: TGTGCCAGCAGCTTGACGTCAGGGATATACGAGCAGTACTTC. This sequence encodes CASSLTSGIYEQYF.

V gene TRBV28 combines with J gene TRBJ1-5; 7 bases agree with TRBD1. CDR1 is MDHEN, CDR2 SYDVKM, per germline. The CDR3 is made up of 14 amino acids. The V and J ends lost 6 bases and 7 bases, in that order; junction bases with no gene match: 9. For the CDR3, the DNA is TGTGCCAGCAGCAATACAGGGGCTGGGCAGCCCCAGCATTTT. It yields the protein CASSNTGAGQPQHF.

The J gene is TRBJ2-1, the V gene TRBV7-3, with TRBD2 identical over 8 bases. The V gene's germline CDR1 is SGHTA and CDR2 FQGTGA. Germline trimming cut 5 bases from V and 5 bases from J; bases unmatched to any gene: 11. The CDR3 spans 16 residues. For the CDR3, the DNA is TGTGCCAGCAGCAGAACGGGGGGGCCAGGGAACAATGAGCAGTTCTTC. Translated, it gives CASSRTGGPGNNEQFF.

There are a few counts of this clone. The chain joins TRBV9 to TRBJ2-7; the D gene is possibly TRBD2 (5 bases). Trimming removed 6 bases at V and 5 bases at J, with 18 bases between. Germline assignment: CDR1 SGDLS and CDR2 YYNGEE. This CDR3 is 14 amino acids long. CDR3 region: CASTPSGSHDEQYF. DNA of the CDR3: TGTGCCAGCACCCCCTCGGGGTCTCACGACGAGCAGTACTTC.

This chain connects TRBV25-1 to TRBJ1-4, with D unresolved. V was trimmed by 2 bases and J by 3 bases, leaving 7 bases between them. CDR1 MGHDK and CDR2 SYGVNS come from the germline V gene. The CDR3 has 14 residues. The CDR3 DNA reads TGTGCCAGCAGTGAACCGCCGGCTAATGAAAAACTGTTTTTT. This codes for CASSEPPANEKLFF.

The rearrangement uses TRBV19 and TRBJ2-1; TRBD2 matches at 7 bases. Trimming removed 3 bases from V and 4 bases from J; junction bases left unmatched: 3. The CDR3 has 14 amino acids. The germline V gene has CDR1 LNHDA and CDR2 SQIVND (reference sequence). In nucleotides, the CDR3 is TGTGCCAGTAGTATGGCGGGAGCTTACAATGAGCAGTTCTTC. It yields the protein CASSMAGAYNEQFF.

This clone was picked up one time. V and J are TRBV14 and TRBJ1-1; a possible D gene is TRBD1 (5 bases). The CDR3 contains 13 residues. From germline, CDR1 is SGHDN and CDR2 FVKESK. V was trimmed by 4 bases and J by 7 bases, leaving 13 bases between them. CDR3 nucleotides: TGTGCCAGCAGCCCCGGGTGGGGGGTTGAAGCTTTCTTT. Its protein product is CASSPGWGVEAFF.

This clone was seen once. The chain couples TRBV10-3 to TRBJ2-3, with D perhaps TRBD2 (6 bases). The CDR3 loop spans 15 amino acids. The V end lost 8 bases, the J end lost 0 bases, and 15 bases lay between the germline ends. Germline CDR1 ENHRY, CDR2 SYGVKD. The CDR3 sequence: CAIAKDYSSTDTQYF. CDR3 sequence (DNA): TGTGCCATCGCTAAGGACTACTCTAGCACAGATACGCAGTATTTT.

V and J are TRBV5-1 and TRBJ2-3; TRBD2 might be the D (7 bases). Per germline, CDR1 SGHRS and CDR2 YFSETQ. The CDR3 covers 15 residues. Trimming removed 2 bases from V and 6 bases from J, with 16 bases in between. The CDR3 sequence: CASSLWRGQTDTQYF. Written as DNA, the CDR3 is TGCGCCAGCAGCTTATGGCGGGGGCAGACGGATACGCAGTATTTT.

This clone was picked up a small number of times. The chain carries TRBV6-5 and TRBJ2-2; 9 bases fit TRBD2. The V and J ends lost 3 bases and 7 bases, in that order; junction bases with no gene match: 9. This CDR3 comprises 16 residues. The germline CDR1 and CDR2 sequences are MNHEY and SVGAGI. The CDR3 sequence is CASSYGWTSVGGELFF. DNA of the CDR3: TGTGCCAGCAGTTATGGGTGGACTAGCGTAGGCGGGGAGCTGTTTTTT.

In this sample, this clone turned up once. The junction shows a germline mismatch at one end, possibly a read error. The V gene is TRBV11-1, the J gene TRBJ2-7; 8 bases are a match to TRBD1. The CDR3 loop spans 14 amino acids. CDR1 is SGHAT and CDR2 is FQDESV in the germline V gene (reference sequence). The CDR3 DNA reads TGTACCAGCAGCATCGGACAGGGAAACTACGAGCAGTACTTC. Translation: CTSSIGQGNYEQYF.